The rows below give T cell receptor beta chains drawn from one sample of a study of cytomegalovirus exposure and HLA in healthy donors. Using immunoSEQ multiplex PCR, the repertoire was profiled, and TCRdb retains in-frame clones only, with some absent. The sample contains about 160,000 clones, 65% to 80% of which appear only once. The source material was PBMCs. Receptor source: a woman in her forties in good health and CMV-seropositive. Each CDR3 is given with its conserved first and last residue. D genes are given only for firm matches. Size tells how often a clone was seen (once, few, many) or the class of an expanded clone, and some rows leave it out.

CDR3nt: TGTGCCAGCAGTTACTCTCGGACAGGGGTCTACGAGCAGTACTTC
CDR3aa: CASSYSRTGVYEQYF
d_gene: TRBD1
j_gene: TRBJ2-7
abundance: -
v_gene: TRBV6-6

CDR3nt: TGTGCCAGCAGCTTAGGGCGGATCTATGGCTACACCTTC
CDR3aa: CASSLGRIYGYTF
d_gene: -
j_gene: TRBJ1-2
abundance: once
v_gene: TRBV7-2

CDR3nt: TGCGCCAGCAGTGATGGGGTAGCGGGGGTTAATGAGCAGTTCTTC
CDR3aa: CASSDGVAGVNEQFF
d_gene: TRBD2
j_gene: TRBJ2-1
abundance: -
v_gene: TRBV10-1

CDR3nt: TGTGCCAGCAGGGCCTCGGGACAGGGGAACTATGGCTACACCTTC
CDR3aa: CASRASGQGNYGYTF
d_gene: TRBD1
j_gene: TRBJ1-2
abundance: few
v_gene: TRBV28

CDR3nt: TGTGCCAGCAGTCGGGGACACGACTCCTACAATGAGCAGTTCTTC
CDR3aa: CASSRGHDSYNEQFF
d_gene: -
j_gene: TRBJ2-1
abundance: -
v_gene: TRBV6-4

CDR3nt: TGTGCCAGCAGCTTATCTCTATTTCCGAACACTGAAGCTTTCTTT
CDR3aa: CASSLSLFPNTEAFF
d_gene: -
j_gene: TRBJ1-1
abundance: -
v_gene: TRBV7-2

CDR3nt: TGTGCCAGCACCCAGCCGCGGGGGGAGGGCTACACCTTC
CDR3aa: CASTQPRGEGYTF
d_gene: -
j_gene: TRBJ1-2
abundance: few
v_gene: TRBV7-2

CDR3nt: TGTGCCAGCAACCCCGGGACAGGGGGCACTAGCGGGAGGGACGGCACAGATACGCAGTATTTT
CDR3aa: CASNPGTGGTSGRDGTDTQYF
d_gene: -
j_gene: TRBJ2-3
abundance: -
v_gene: TRBV21-1

CDR3nt: TGTGCCATCAGTGAGTCCGTAGCGGGGGATCCCTACAATGAGCAGTTCTTC
CDR3aa: CAISESVAGDPYNEQFF
d_gene: TRBD2
j_gene: TRBJ2-1
abundance: -
v_gene: TRBV10-3

CDR3nt: TGCGCCAGCAGCTCTCTAGCGGGAGTAACAGACGAGCAGTACTTC
CDR3aa: CASSSLAGVTDEQYF
d_gene: TRBD2
j_gene: TRBJ2-7
abundance: -
v_gene: TRBV5-1

CDR3nt: TGTGCCAGCAGCCTAGGGGGCGGAGCCTACAATGAGCAGTTCTTC
CDR3aa: CASSLGGGAYNEQFF
d_gene: TRBD1
j_gene: TRBJ2-1
abundance: few
v_gene: TRBV7-9

CDR3nt: TGTGCCAGCAGCTTGGAGGAGGGTCTGGAAGCTTTCTTT
CDR3aa: CASSLEEGLEAFF
d_gene: -
j_gene: TRBJ1-1
abundance: -
v_gene: TRBV5-5

CDR3nt: TGTGCCAGCAGCTTAATGCAGCGGGCCCAGTACTTC
CDR3aa: CASSLMQRAQYF
d_gene: -
j_gene: TRBJ2-5
abundance: -
v_gene: TRBV5-6

CDR3nt: TGTGCCAGCAGCTTAGGGCAGGCATACCAAGAGACCCAGTACTTC
CDR3aa: CASSLGQAYQETQYF
d_gene: -
j_gene: TRBJ2-5
abundance: -
v_gene: TRBV7-2

CDR3nt: TGTGCCAGCAGTGTAGACAGGGCTTCCTACGAGCAGTACTTC
CDR3aa: CASSVDRASYEQYF
d_gene: TRBD1
j_gene: TRBJ2-7
abundance: -
v_gene: TRBV2

CDR3nt: TGTGCCAGCAGACCGACGGGGGGGGGCTACACCTTC
CDR3aa: CASRPTGGGYTF
d_gene: -
j_gene: TRBJ1-2
abundance: -
v_gene: TRBV6-5

CDR3nt: TGTGCCAGCAGTTTCCGGGGGGGGGTCAGGGCGAACACTGAAGCTTTCTTT
CDR3aa: CASSFRGGVRANTEAFF
d_gene: -
j_gene: TRBJ1-1
abundance: -
v_gene: TRBV2

CDR3nt: TGTGCCAGCTCACCATTTTACCCAACGGGACAGGTGGACGAGCAGTACTTC
CDR3aa: CASSPFYPTGQVDEQYF
d_gene: TRBD1
j_gene: TRBJ2-7
abundance: -
v_gene: TRBV18

CDR3nt: TGCAGCGTTGAAGATCAGGGGGCAGAGGAAGGCTACACCTTC
CDR3aa: CSVEDQGAEEGYTF
d_gene: TRBD1
j_gene: TRBJ1-2
abundance: -
v_gene: TRBV29-1

CDR3nt: TGCAGCGTGGGGGGGACGGCGGGCCGCGGCTACACCTTC
CDR3aa: CSVGGTAGRGYTF
d_gene: -
j_gene: TRBJ1-2
abundance: -
v_gene: TRBV29-1

CDR3nt: TGTGCCAGCAGCCCAGGACAGGGCTCTAACTATGGCTACACCTTC
CDR3aa: CASSPGQGSNYGYTF
d_gene: TRBD1
j_gene: TRBJ1-2
abundance: -
v_gene: TRBV7-2

CDR3nt: TGTGCCAGCATCGAACGGCAGGGGCCCACTGAAGCTTTCTTT
CDR3aa: CASIERQGPTEAFF
d_gene: -
j_gene: TRBJ1-1
abundance: -
v_gene: TRBV11-2

CDR3nt: TGTGCCATCAGTGAGTTTGGGGCGGCCGGGGAGCTGTTTTTT
CDR3aa: CAISEFGAAGELFF
d_gene: -
j_gene: TRBJ2-2
abundance: -
v_gene: TRBV10-3

CDR3nt: TGTGCCTGGAATGACCGTTTGCGGGGGGGCCGAGAGACCCAGTACTTC
CDR3aa: CAWNDRLRGGRETQYF
d_gene: TRBD2
j_gene: TRBJ2-5
abundance: -
v_gene: TRBV30

CDR3nt: TGTGCCAGCAGATCATCAGGGAGGGAGACCCAGTACTTC
CDR3aa: CASRSSGRETQYF
d_gene: -
j_gene: TRBJ2-5
abundance: -
v_gene: TRBV2

CDR3nt: TGTGCCAGCAGGTTCGGGACAGGGGCCTCAAGGAACACCGGGGAGCTGTTTTTT
CDR3aa: CASRFGTGASRNTGELFF
d_gene: TRBD1
j_gene: TRBJ2-2
abundance: -
v_gene: TRBV11-2

CDR3nt: TGTGCCAGCAGTGAAGCAGGGCTAGCGGGAAACAATGAGCAGTTCTTC
CDR3aa: CASSEAGLAGNNEQFF
d_gene: TRBD2
j_gene: TRBJ2-1
abundance: -
v_gene: TRBV2

CDR3nt: TGCGCCAGCAGCTCTAGCGGGGCCTACGAGCAGTACTTC
CDR3aa: CASSSSGAYEQYF
d_gene: TRBD2
j_gene: TRBJ2-7
abundance: once
v_gene: TRBV5-1

CDR3nt: TGTGCCAGAGGGGGGGGGCAGGGCGGCAATCAGCCCCAGCATTTT
CDR3aa: CARGGGQGGNQPQHF
d_gene: -
j_gene: TRBJ1-5
abundance: -
v_gene: TRBV2

CDR3nt: TGTGCCAGCAGCTCAACTTCTAGCGGGAGGGCGAACTACGAGCAGTACTTC
CDR3aa: CASSSTSSGRANYEQYF
d_gene: TRBD2
j_gene: TRBJ2-7
abundance: -
v_gene: TRBV5-6

CDR3nt: TGTGCCAGCACCCGCGAACTAGTCAGCGAGCAGTACTTC
CDR3aa: CASTRELVSEQYF
d_gene: -
j_gene: TRBJ2-7
abundance: -
v_gene: TRBV6-1

CDR3nt: TGTGCCAGCTCCCCGGGACAGTCGTACGAGCAGTACTTC
CDR3aa: CASSPGQSYEQYF
d_gene: TRBD1
j_gene: TRBJ2-7
abundance: -
v_gene: TRBV18

CDR3nt: TGTGCCAGCACCTCCCTGGAGATCAGCACAGATACGCAGTATTTT
CDR3aa: CASTSLEISTDTQYF
d_gene: -
j_gene: TRBJ2-3
abundance: -
v_gene: TRBV2

CDR3nt: TGCGCCAGCAGCCAAGAAACAGGGGTAACTGAAGCTTTCTTT
CDR3aa: CASSQETGVTEAFF
d_gene: TRBD1
j_gene: TRBJ1-1
abundance: few
v_gene: TRBV4-1

CDR3nt: TGTGCCAGCAGTCCCCCCGGGACAGGGTCGGGCATTCAGTACTTC
CDR3aa: CASSPPGTGSGIQYF
d_gene: TRBD1
j_gene: TRBJ2-4
abundance: -
v_gene: TRBV27

CDR3nt: TGTGCCAGTCGCAGGGACTATGGCTACACCTTC
CDR3aa: CASRRDYGYTF
d_gene: -
j_gene: TRBJ1-2
abundance: -
v_gene: TRBV19

CDR3nt: TGCGCCAGCAGCTTGGTATCGGGGATTGTTAATACCGGGGAGCTGTTTTTT
CDR3aa: CASSLVSGIVNTGELFF
d_gene: -
j_gene: TRBJ2-2
abundance: -
v_gene: TRBV5-1

CDR3nt: TGTGCCAGCAGCGCCCCGTACGGGGACCAAGAGACCCAGTACTTC
CDR3aa: CASSAPYGDQETQYF
d_gene: -
j_gene: TRBJ2-5
abundance: -
v_gene: TRBV5-4

CDR3nt: TGTGCCAGCAGCTTTACAGTTACCTCTGGAAACACCATATATTTT
CDR3aa: CASSFTVTSGNTIYF
d_gene: -
j_gene: TRBJ1-3
abundance: -
v_gene: TRBV7-8

CDR3nt: TGTGCCAGCAGCTTAGCCGGGACTAGCGGGGTTGTTTCCTACGAGCAGTACTTC
CDR3aa: CASSLAGTSGVVSYEQYF
d_gene: TRBD2
j_gene: TRBJ2-7
abundance: -
v_gene: TRBV7-2

CDR3nt: TGTGCCAGCAGTCCGTCGACAGGGAACACTGAAGCTTTCTTT
CDR3aa: CASSPSTGNTEAFF
d_gene: -
j_gene: TRBJ1-1
abundance: few
v_gene: TRBV28

CDR3nt: TGTGCCAGCTCACAAAACGCTCCAGGGCAGAGCAATCAGCCCCAGCATTTT
CDR3aa: CASSQNAPGQSNQPQHF
d_gene: -
j_gene: TRBJ1-5
abundance: -
v_gene: TRBV18

CDR3nt: TGTGCCAGCAGTCTCGACAGGGGGGTTCCCTATGGCTACACCTTC
CDR3aa: CASSLDRGVPYGYTF
d_gene: TRBD1
j_gene: TRBJ1-2
abundance: -
v_gene: TRBV28

CDR3nt: TGTGCCAGCAGCGGTGGACATATCTATGAGCAGTTCTTC
CDR3aa: CASSGGHIYEQFF
d_gene: -
j_gene: TRBJ2-1
abundance: -
v_gene: TRBV7-8

CDR3nt: TGCGCCAGCAGCGGACAGGGGACTGAAGCTTTCTTT
CDR3aa: CASSGQGTEAFF
d_gene: TRBD1
j_gene: TRBJ1-1
abundance: -
v_gene: TRBV10-1

CDR3nt: TGCGCCAGCAGCAATCGACAGGGGGCTGGAGAAAAACTGTTTTTT
CDR3aa: CASSNRQGAGEKLFF
d_gene: TRBD1
j_gene: TRBJ1-4
abundance: -
v_gene: TRBV4-3

CDR3nt: TGTGCCAGCAGCTCCAGCAATACAGGGAGCACTAACTATGGCTACACCTTC
CDR3aa: CASSSSNTGSTNYGYTF
d_gene: -
j_gene: TRBJ1-2
abundance: -
v_gene: TRBV7-2

CDR3nt: TGTGCCAGCGCGGGGAATCCCCTAGAGACCCAGTACTTC
CDR3aa: CASAGNPLETQYF
d_gene: -
j_gene: TRBJ2-5
abundance: -
v_gene: TRBV6-5

CDR3nt: TGCAGCGTTGCGTTTCTAGCGGCGCTCCCAGAGACCCAGTACTTC
CDR3aa: CSVAFLAALPETQYF
d_gene: TRBD2
j_gene: TRBJ2-5
abundance: -
v_gene: TRBV29-1

CDR3nt: TGTGCCAGCTCAGCAAACAGGGATGAAGGCTACACCTTC
CDR3aa: CASSANRDEGYTF
d_gene: -
j_gene: TRBJ1-2
abundance: -
v_gene: TRBV18

CDR3nt: TGTGCCAGTAGTGTACAGGGCGCTGCCACTGAAGCTTTCTTT
CDR3aa: CASSVQGAATEAFF
d_gene: -
j_gene: TRBJ1-1
abundance: -
v_gene: TRBV19

CDR3nt: TGTGCCAGCAGCCAAGGAGGGGAGGGCGAGCAGTACTTC
CDR3aa: CASSQGGEGEQYF
d_gene: TRBD2
j_gene: TRBJ2-7
abundance: -
v_gene: TRBV14

CDR3nt: TGTGCCAGCAGACTCGAAGCAGGAATTTACAATGAGCAGTTCTTC
CDR3aa: CASRLEAGIYNEQFF
d_gene: -
j_gene: TRBJ2-1
abundance: few
v_gene: TRBV27

CDR3nt: TGCAGCGTGACAGGGGGGACCCCAGAAAAACTGTTTTTT
CDR3aa: CSVTGGTPEKLFF
d_gene: TRBD1
j_gene: TRBJ1-4
abundance: few
v_gene: TRBV29-1

CDR3nt: TGTGCCAGCAGCGCTCCGGGACTAGCGGCGACCGGGGAGCTGTTTTTT
CDR3aa: CASSAPGLAATGELFF
d_gene: TRBD2
j_gene: TRBJ2-2
abundance: -
v_gene: TRBV7-2